The sequence of this T cell receptor beta chain was determined in a study of shared T cell receptors in the human thymus. The CDR3 is made up of 15 amino acids. Trimming removed 2 bases at V and 4 bases at J, with 9 bases between. Germline values: CDR1 PRHDT, CDR2 FYEKMQ (reference sequence). Profiling relied on immunoSEQ multiplex PCR, and the TCRdb table lists in-frame clones only, not all of them. The sample includes hundreds of thousands of clones, approximately 87% of them seen just once. This sample also appeared in a second study, on human thymus T cells.

The chain joins TRBV13 to TRBJ2-6, with D maybe TRBD1 (5 bases). The TCR originated in a boy in the first two years of life with a congenital heart defect. Material for sequencing was thymocytes. CDR3 amino acids: CASSLRGTGANVLTF. CDR3 DNA: TGTGCCAGCAGCTTAAGGGGTACCGGGGCCAACGTCCTGACTTTC.